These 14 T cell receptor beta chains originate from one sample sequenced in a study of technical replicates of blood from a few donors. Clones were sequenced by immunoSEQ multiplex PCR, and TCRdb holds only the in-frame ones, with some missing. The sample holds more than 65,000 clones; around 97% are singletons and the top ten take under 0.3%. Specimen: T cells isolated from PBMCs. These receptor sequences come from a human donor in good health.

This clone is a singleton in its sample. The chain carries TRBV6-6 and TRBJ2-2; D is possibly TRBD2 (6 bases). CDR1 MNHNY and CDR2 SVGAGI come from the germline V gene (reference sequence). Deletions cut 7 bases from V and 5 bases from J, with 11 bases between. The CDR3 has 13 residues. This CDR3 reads CASTRRDTGELFF. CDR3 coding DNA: TGTGCCAGCACGCGGAGGGATACCGGGGAGCTGTTTTTT.

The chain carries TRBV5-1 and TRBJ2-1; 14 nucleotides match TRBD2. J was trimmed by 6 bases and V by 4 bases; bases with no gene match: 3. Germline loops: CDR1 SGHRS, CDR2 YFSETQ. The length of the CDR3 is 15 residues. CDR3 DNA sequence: TGCGCCAGCAGCACGGGACTAGCGGGAGTCAATGAGCAGTTCTTC. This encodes CASSTGLAGVNEQFF.

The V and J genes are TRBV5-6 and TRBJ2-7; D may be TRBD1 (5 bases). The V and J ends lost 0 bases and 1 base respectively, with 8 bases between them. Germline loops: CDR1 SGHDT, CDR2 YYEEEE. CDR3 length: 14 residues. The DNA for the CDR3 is TGTGCCAGCAGCTTGGATACAGGATCCTACGAGCAGTACTTC. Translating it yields CASSLDTGSYEQYF.

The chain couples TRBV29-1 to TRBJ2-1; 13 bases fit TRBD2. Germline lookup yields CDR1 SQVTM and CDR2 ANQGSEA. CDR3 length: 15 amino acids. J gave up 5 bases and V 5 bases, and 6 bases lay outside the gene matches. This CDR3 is CSVPTTSGRDNEQFF. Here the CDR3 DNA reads TGCAGCGTTCCAACTACTAGCGGGAGGGACAATGAGCAGTTCTTC.

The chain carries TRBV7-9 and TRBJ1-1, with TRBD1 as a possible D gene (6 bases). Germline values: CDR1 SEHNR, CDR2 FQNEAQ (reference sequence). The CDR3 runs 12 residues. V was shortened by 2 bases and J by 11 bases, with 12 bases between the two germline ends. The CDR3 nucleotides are TGTGCCAGCAGCTTATCTGAGGGGGAGGCTTTCTTT. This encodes CASSLSEGEAFF. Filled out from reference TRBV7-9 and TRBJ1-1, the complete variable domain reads DTGVSQNPRHKITKRGQNVTFRCDPISEHNRLYWYRQTLGQGPEFLTYFQNEAQLEKSRLLSDRFSAERPKGSFSTLEIQRTEQGDSAMYLCASSLSEGEAFFGQGTRLTVV.

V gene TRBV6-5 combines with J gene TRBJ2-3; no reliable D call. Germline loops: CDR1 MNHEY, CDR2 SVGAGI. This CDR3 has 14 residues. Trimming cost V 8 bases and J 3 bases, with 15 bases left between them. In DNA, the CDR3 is TGTGCCAGCTCCCCCCAGGCCGTAACAGATACGCAGTATTTT. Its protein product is CASSPQAVTDTQYF.

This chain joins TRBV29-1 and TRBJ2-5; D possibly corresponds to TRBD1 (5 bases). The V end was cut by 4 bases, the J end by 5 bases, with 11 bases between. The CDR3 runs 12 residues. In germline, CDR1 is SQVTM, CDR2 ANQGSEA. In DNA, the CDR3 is TGCAGCGTTGCCAGGGAAGAGGAGACCCAGTACTTC. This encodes CSVAREEETQYF.

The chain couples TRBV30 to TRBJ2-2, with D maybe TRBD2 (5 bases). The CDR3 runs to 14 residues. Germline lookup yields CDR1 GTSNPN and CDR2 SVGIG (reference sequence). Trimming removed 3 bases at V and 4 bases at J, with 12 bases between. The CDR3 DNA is TGTGCCTGGAGCCGGCTAGCCACCACCGGGGAGCTGTTTTTT. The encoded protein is CAWSRLATTGELFF.

CDR3 in DNA: TGTGCCAGCAGTCCCGGGACACTGCTGAACACTGAAGCTTTCTTT. Translating it yields CASSPGTLLNTEAFF. This chain joins TRBV28 and TRBJ1-1, with TRBD1 as a possible D gene (6 bases). With 5 bases removed from V and 0 bases from J, the gap between germline ends came to 13 bases. The CDR3 extends over 15 amino acids. Germline assignment: CDR1 MDHEN and CDR2 SYDVKM.

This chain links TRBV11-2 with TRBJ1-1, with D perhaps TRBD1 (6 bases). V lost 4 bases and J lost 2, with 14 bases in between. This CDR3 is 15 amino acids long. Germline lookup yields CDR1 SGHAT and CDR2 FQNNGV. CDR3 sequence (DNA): TGTGCCAGCAGCTCCCAACAGGGTTATAACACTGAAGCTTTCTTT. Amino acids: CASSSQQGYNTEAFF.

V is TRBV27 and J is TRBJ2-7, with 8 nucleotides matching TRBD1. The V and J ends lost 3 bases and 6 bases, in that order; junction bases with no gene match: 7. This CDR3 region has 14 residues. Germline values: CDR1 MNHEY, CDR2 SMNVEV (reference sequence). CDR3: CASSFMQGAAEQYF. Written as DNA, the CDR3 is TGTGCCAGCAGTTTTATGCAGGGGGCCGCCGAGCAGTACTTC.

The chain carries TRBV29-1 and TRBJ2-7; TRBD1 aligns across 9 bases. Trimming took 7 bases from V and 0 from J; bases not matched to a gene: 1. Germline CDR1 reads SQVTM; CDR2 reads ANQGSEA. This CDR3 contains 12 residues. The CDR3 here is CSGTGDSYEQYF. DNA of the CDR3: TGCAGCGGGACAGGGGACTCCTACGAGCAGTACTTC.

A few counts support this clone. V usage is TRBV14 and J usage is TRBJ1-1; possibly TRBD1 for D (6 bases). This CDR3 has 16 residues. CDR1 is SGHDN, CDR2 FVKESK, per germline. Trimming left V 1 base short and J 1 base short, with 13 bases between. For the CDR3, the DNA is TGTGCCAGCAGCCAAGGCAAGTACAGGGAGAACACTGAAGCTTTCTTT. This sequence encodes CASSQGKYRENTEAFF.

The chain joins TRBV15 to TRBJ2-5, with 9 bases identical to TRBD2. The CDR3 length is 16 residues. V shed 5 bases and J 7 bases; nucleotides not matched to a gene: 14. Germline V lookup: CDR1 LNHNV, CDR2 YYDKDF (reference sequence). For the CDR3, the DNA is TGTGCCACCAGCGGGGGACTAGCCCTATCTTTAGGGACCCAGTACTTC. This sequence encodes CATSGGLALSLGTQYF.